This T cell receptor beta chain is drawn from a study of cytomegalovirus exposure and HLA in healthy donors (TCRdb year 2017). Notes on the research overall: In an earlier analysis of about 560 of the donors, 276 Gb of sequence data and 117 million unique TCR beta sequences from roughly 200 million T cells were reported. The aim of the study was to test whether cataloging public T cell receptors could identify signatures of past pathogen exposure. To decide whether each TCR beta V gene segment behaved as functional or pseudogenic, an earlier analysis of some 600 of the donors relied on high-throughput TCR beta sequencing. The number of donors typed differed by locus, with about 629-630 for A, B, C, DRB1 and DQB1, roughly 520 for DQA1, 606 for DPA1, and 450 to 480 for DPB1. The study profiled the T cell repertoires of 500 to 800 subjects by immunosequencing and related them to cytomegalovirus serostatus. Rather than using new phenotypic data, the later analysis identified candidate immune exposures from TCR beta sequences and from how often those sequences occurred across donors. All discovery cohort repertoires had been generated on a single sequencing platform. Among about 400 genotyped donors of the cohort, an average of approximately 240,000 unique TCR beta nucleotide sequences was sequenced per donor, of which about 18% were non-productive. Approximately 300 gigabases of sequencing data and 70 million to 85 million unique TCR sequences were included in an early release covering under 650 HLA-typed donors. Alongside the repertoire data, information on donor age, sex, ethnicity and CMV serostatus was compiled. A separate validation cohort of approximately 120 different subjects was used in addition to the approximately 670-subject first cohort. Class I and class II HLA loci were covered by the typing at four-digit resolution. About five DR-DQ haplotypes were treated as single units for association and clustering because of strong linkage in the cohort. To study patterns of TCR occurrence, a later analysis re-analyzed previously published TCR beta repertoires from 550 to 800 donors and added high-resolution HLA genotyping. Of the approximately 370 genotyped donors, roughly 76% were placed in the genetic ancestry cluster associated with self-reported Caucasian donors. A later genetic analysis took genome-wide SNP genotypes for about three fifths of the 666 donors and used that subset as a discovery cohort. High-throughput TCR immunosequencing, statistical association of individual TCRs with disease status, and machine learning were combined to predict cytomegalovirus infection status.

V was cut back by 2 bases and J by 1 base, leaving a gap of 13 bases between them. CDR1 is given as SGHTA and CDR2 as FQGTGA, both from the germline V gene. Including the terminal cysteine and phenylalanine, the CDR3 comprises 16 residues. Left in the record is the CDR3 DNA by itself, 48 bases read in frame from the first base. A note on this clone: This receptor's antigen is unknown. One base away there is no much larger clone; base qualities are not given.

Library preparation employed the immunoSEQ multiplex PCR assay. The multiplex PCR relied on a mix of 60 forward primers for TCR Vbeta segments and 13 reverse primers for TCR Jbeta segments. A multiplex PCR assay on genomic DNA amplified the CDR3 region of rearranged TCR beta genes. The amplified TCR beta libraries were sequenced on the Illumina HiSeq System as 87-base-pair reads. From the authors' description of their analysis: A later analysis counted tens of millions of unique TCR beta chains across the 666 repertoires, and roughly 9.9 million of these chains were shared by at least two donors. Raw reads were error-corrected and collapsed into unique sequences with a nearest-neighbor algorithm that merged closely related sequences to remove PCR and sequencing errors. Alignment of CDR3 sequences to IMGT reference sequences was used to assign V, D and J gene segments. For a sequence to be retained, at least a six-nucleotide match to both a V gene segment and a J gene segment was required. A rearrangement was called productive if the CDR3 had no stop codons and remained in frame with V and J, and every other rearrangement was called non-productive. Following IMGT convention, CDR3 was defined as the stretch from the second conserved V-encoded cysteine to the conserved J-encoded phenylalanine. Sequences without an unambiguous match to a single V gene segment were excluded from the earlier analysis of 450 to 650 of the donors. An earlier analysis of fewer than 750 of the donors classified V segments as functional when productive rearrangements were above 56.7% and as segregating when the standard deviation between donors was above 5%. A statistical classification framework was built for diagnosing cytomegalovirus status from the catalog of TCR beta chain sequences. A later analysis assigned V and J genes by comparing TCR nucleotide sequences with IMGT/GENE-DB human TR gene sequences. A later analysis assigned CDR3 sequences and most-parsimonious VDJ recombination scenarios with the TCRdist pipeline. A later analysis defined each TCR beta chain by its CDR3 amino acid sequence plus V-gene family, and excluded reads lacking a unique V-gene family. A later analysis removed roughly 590 highly shared, low-generation-probability nucleotide sequences to deal with suspected cross-contamination and a sequencing artifact. For each public chain, a later analysis derived a clonal expansion index from normalized ranks of inferred template counts within each repertoire. A later analysis computed generation probabilities with a VDJ recombination model fitted to out-of-frame rearrangements, and checked the results against IGoR. A later analysis scored TCR-TCR, TCR-HLA and TCR-CMV co-occurrence with hypergeometric tests, applying a repertoire-size bias correction to TCR pairs. A later analysis estimated false discovery rates by permuting HLA or CMV assignments 20 times. A later analysis grouped co-occurring TCRs with DBSCAN, adding TCRdist sequence similarity when clustering within HLA-allele-positive subsets. Repertoires with fewer than 30,000 or more than 120,000 public chains, plus five repertoires with anomalous nucleotide sharing, were excluded from co-occurrence clustering. TCRdb stores this immuneACCESS table with in-frame sequences only. Part of the clones is absent; in the studies checked, under half of the shortfall reflects unresolved V genes, and no reason is known for the rest. V, J and clone size are taken as reported in that table, and D and trimming were inferred from the DNA itself. The sample yields 150,000 to 200,000 clones; around 85% were counted once. Together, the top ten hold almost 9.5% of the sample.

The cohort consisted of hundreds of healthy bone marrow donors. At the time of sampling, every cohort member was nominally healthy, though immune exposures that went unrecorded were likely present. The donor was CMV seropositive and belonged to the group of around 300 seropositive cohort members. A peripheral blood sample was provided by each donor, and peripheral blood mononuclear cells were used for TCR beta sequencing. Genomic DNA was extracted from the blood cell samples with the Qiagen DNeasy Blood Extraction Kit. Findings and caveats that apply to the study as a whole: Most TCR sequences were observed very rarely across donors, whereas some public TCRs were present in many individuals. An earlier analysis of approximately 570 of the donors showed that most TCR beta V segments appeared in productive rearrangements either about 87% or about 30% of the time, which broadly matched IMGT annotations. Sequencing depth was assumed to be roughly uniform across donors in the presence/absence analyses, though that assumption may not hold. When HLA alleles, especially DR and DQ, strongly co-occurred, TCR associations were difficult to assign to individual alleles. In a later analysis, 16,951 TCR beta sequences were associated with specific HLA alleles at a false discovery rate of 0.05. Immune exposure information for the cohort was limited to CMV serostatus. In this cohort, only TCR beta chains were sequenced, and detectable features were limited by the absence of alpha or paired-chain data. Some IMGT-functional V segments, including TRBV6-2 and TRBV6-3, could not be told apart with the 87-base-pair reads, so those segments were excluded. V-gene and J-gene trimming of TCR beta chains was associated with a missense DCLRE1C variant in a later genetic analysis, and the association was replicated in an independent cohort. Compared with the roughly 700-donor mean, donors in an Asian-associated ancestry cluster had fewer N-insertions in productive TCRs, according to a later genetic analysis. Because some donors lacked HLA typing at each locus, the association tests relied only on the typed subset. A cluster of highly shared sequence variants was judged likely to be a technical artifact of the sequencing pipeline. A later analysis reported that several top co-occurrence clusters appeared linked to parvovirus B19, influenza, CMV and Epstein-Barr virus. In both the original and validation cohorts, the classifier was reported to diagnose cytomegalovirus status with high specificity and sensitivity. A later analysis found that HLA-associated TCR beta chains were more clonally expanded and had lower generation probabilities than equally common non-associated chains. Most CMV-associated TCR beta chains appeared to be HLA-restricted in a later analysis, and the HLA associations seemed to be driven largely by CMV exposure. A later analysis found that TCR association rates varied across HLA loci, with DRB1 alleles showing the most associated TCRs and HLA-C alleles the fewest. Three of the identified cytomegalovirus-associated TCR beta chains were confirmed in vitro to be specific for cytomegalovirus antigens. A further reported finding was that TCR beta sequences accurately predicted the HLA-A and HLA-B alleles for most subjects in the first cohort. The earlier analysis of about 600 of the donors excluded some 16 rarely observed V segments, including chromosome 9 orphons, because counts were too low. A total of about 150 TCR beta chains were listed by the study as associated with cytomegalovirus. Linkage disequilibrium might explain the correlated functional status among segregating V segments, but an unknown experimental factor could not be ruled out. According to the authors, the approach could potentially be generalized to other disease states and immunological phenotypes.

This clonotype originated in a man aged 18 to 30 in good health and CMV-seropositive. Sequenced: PBMCs. Rearrangement joined TRBV7-3 to TRBJ2-3, and TRBD2 may be the D gene, going by 7 matching bases. CDR3 loop: CASSLGVGGGTDTQYF. The sequenced DNA is TGTGCCAGCAGCTTAGGGGTAGGGGGGGGCACAGATACGCAGTATTTT.